This T cell receptor (beta chain) was documented in a study of Ad26.COV2.S vaccination and SARS-CoV-2 variants. Points from the study as a whole: Recipients of vaccine and of placebo showed similar breadth of their non-spike TCR repertoires. Relative to placebo recipients, vaccine recipients exhibited elevated spike-specific TCR breadth. Vaccinees reportedly had broad spike-specific CD8+ and CD4+ T cell responses.

On this clone itself: No antigen is known for it.

Produced via immunoSEQ multiplex PCR; TCRdb's table is partial and in-frame only. In the table there are about 350,000 clones, around 88% of which are singletons. Per germline, CDR1 MDHEN and CDR2 SYDVKM. CDR3 length equals 16 residues. J was trimmed by 7 bases and V by 6 bases; bases with no gene match: 9. Treatment specified: approximately 18 received Ad26.COV2.S at low or high dose, single or two shots; 5 received placebo; per-sample allocation not given. Sampling took place 63 days after the first vaccine or placebo injection. The source material was peripheral blood, sampled in a trial of Ad26.COV2.S vaccine versus placebo. This rearrangement joins TRBV28 to TRBJ1-6, with 10 positions matching TRBD1. The sequence derives from a person between 18 and 59 years old who received the Ad26.COV2.S COVID-19 vaccine or a placebo. CDR3 in amino acids: CASRQPGQGTNSPLHF. CDR3 nucleotides: TGTGCCAGCAGGCAACCGGGACAGGGGACCAATTCACCCCTCCACTTT. Filled out from reference TRBV28 and TRBJ1-6, the complete variable domain reads DVKVTQSSRYLVKRTGEKVFLECVQDMDHENMFWYRQDPGLGLRLIYFSYDVKMKEKGDIPEGYSVSREKKERFSLILESASTNQTSMYLCASRQPGQGTNSPLHFGNGTRLTVT.